This TCR beta chain was sequenced in a study of breast tumors, draining lymph nodes, adjacent tissues. The lymph nodes were axillary draining lymph nodes from breast cancer patients. TCRdb re-derived calls from the multiplex PCR reads in MiXCR, one entry per CDR3 protein. Counted here are 200,000 to 300,000 distinct CDR3 sequences, around 31% occurring once; the ten biggest clones make up more than 0.85%. The study's findings and limits: Luminal-like breast cancer showed significantly higher tumor–nontumor repertoire similarity than basal-like. Most tumor T cells seemingly derive from lymph node, then expand in tumor.

This clonotype was seen only a few times. Its cognate antigen is unknown. A read error is possible here, since a much larger clone lies one base away. Trimming at V came to 6 bases and at J to 5 bases, leaving 5 bases not matched to a gene. Germline V gives CDR1 MNHEY, CDR2 SVGAGI. The length of the CDR3 is 15 residues. This TCR came from a female donor with breast cancer. Some clones in this sample may be carry-over from other donors' samples. The source material was axillary lymph node tissue. V is TRBV6-5 and J is TRBJ1-6, with 9 bases lining up with TRBD1. The CDR3 bases are TGTGCCAGCAGGCGACAGGGGGGAAATAATTCACCCCTCCACTTT. The encoded protein is CASRRQGGNNSPLHF.